The entry below gives a single T cell receptor (beta chain) sequence along with its context. What it binds is not known. The data were obtained in a study of cytomegalovirus exposure and HLA in healthy donors. Findings and limits, study-wide: Analysis performed later found approximately 17,000 TCR beta sequences associated with HLA alleles at 0.05 false discovery rate. Confirmation in vitro established that a few CMV-associated chains were specific for CMV antigens. CMV serostatus alone was available as immune exposure information. The study flagged around 150 TCR beta chains as cytomegalovirus-associated.

PCR was performed using 60 Vbeta and 13 Jbeta primers. Clones were sequenced by immunoSEQ multiplex PCR, and TCRdb holds only the in-frame ones, with some missing. The data contain over 120,000 clones, approximately 84% of them singletons. This CDR3 region has 14 residues. The germline CDR1 and CDR2 sequences are SNHLY and FYNNEI. The V end was cut by 8 bases, the J end by 2 bases, with 13 bases between. Material for sequencing was PBMCs. The chain recombines TRBV2 with TRBJ1-5, with D maybe TRBD1 (6 bases). The sequence was obtained from a man between 25 and 39 years old in good health and CMV-seropositive. For the CDR3, the DNA is TGTGCCAGCGGGCAGGGACAAGGCAATCAGCCCCAGCATTTT. Translated: CASGQGQGNQPQHF.